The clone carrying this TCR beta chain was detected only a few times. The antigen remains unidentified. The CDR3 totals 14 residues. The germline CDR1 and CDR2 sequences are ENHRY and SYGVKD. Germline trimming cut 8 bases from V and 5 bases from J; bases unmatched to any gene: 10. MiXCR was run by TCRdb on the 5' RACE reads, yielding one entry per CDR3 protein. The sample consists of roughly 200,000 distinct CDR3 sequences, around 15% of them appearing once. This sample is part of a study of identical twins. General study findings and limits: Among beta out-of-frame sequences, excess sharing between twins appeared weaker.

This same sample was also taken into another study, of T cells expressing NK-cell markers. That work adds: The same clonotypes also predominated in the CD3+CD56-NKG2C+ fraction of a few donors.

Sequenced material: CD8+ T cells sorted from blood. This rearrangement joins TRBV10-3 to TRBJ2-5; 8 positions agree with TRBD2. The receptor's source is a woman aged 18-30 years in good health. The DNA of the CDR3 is TGTGCCATCTCCCGAAGGGGACTAGGGGAGACCCAGTACTTC. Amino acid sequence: CAISRRGLGETQYF.